This T cell receptor beta chain was found in a study of a mutant IDH1 vaccine in newly diagnosed glioma (dated by TCRdb to the early 2020s). A note on the overall study: Patients were given eight vaccinations, in weeks 1, 3, 5, 7, 11, 15, 19 and 23, which matched visits V03 through V10. In the chemotherapy-containing groups, vaccination started alongside temozolomide cycles, whereas in patients who had radiotherapy alone it started 4-6 weeks after radiotherapy. Of the approximately 33 patients who were treated, about 62% were male and about 40% were female, and the mean age was around 43 years. Prior to enrollment, patients had been given standard therapy consisting of radiotherapy alone, temozolomide alone, or radiochemotherapy with temozolomide, with the combination given to most patients. Peripheral blood was drawn at six visits: V03 (baseline), V05, V07, V10, V12 and V13. Longitudinal TCRB deep sequencing was done for some 26 treated patients, wherever samples were available for exploratory analyses. On the study overall, not on this receptor specifically: Pseudoprogression seemed to be unrelated to changes in the top peripheral T cell clonotypes found by TCRB sequencing. Availability determined which PBMC samples were chosen for TCRB deep sequencing. Immune responses induced by the vaccine were seen in 90% to 95% of patients across multiple MHC alleles. The authors stated that sample limitations prevented analyses of patient blood samples from being reproduced.

Notes on this clone: This clone's antigen is unknown. Qualities for individual bases were not recorded, and no much larger clone is one base off.

Interpreted using the paper, the time point label stands for: week 11, during vaccination. A 20-mer mutant IDH1 peptide at 300 micrograms in Montanide made up each vaccine dose, which was injected subcutaneously together with topical imiquimod. Donors had newly diagnosed WHO grade 3 or 4 IDH1-mutant astrocytomas with loss of nuclear ATRX. The samples were drawn from NOA16, a multicentre, single-arm, open-label phase I trial in Germany that tested a mutant IDH1 peptide vaccine in humans for the first time. Genomic DNA for TCRB sequencing was extracted from EDTA blood using the DNeasy Blood and Tissue Kit. As encoded in the germline V gene, CDR1 is MNHEY while CDR2 is SVGAGI. V loses 0 bases of germline sequence and J loses 3 bases, and the interval between the two ends is 11 bases. There are 15 amino acids in the CDR3, from cysteine to phenylalanine inclusive. The CDR3 DNA has 45 bases and is translated from base 1.

The method behind the library was the immunoSEQ multiplex PCR assay. The hsTCRB Kit was used according to the manufacturer's protocol to amplify rearranged TCR beta chain sequences. TCRB libraries were sequenced on an Illumina MiSeq. As for how the authors treated the data: The proprietary platform of the kit vendor was used for demultiplexing, trimming and gene mapping. This is the immuneACCESS table as TCRdb keeps it, with only in-frame sequences that have V and J called. A part of the clones is gone; compared with another copy, unresolved V genes explain less than half, and the rest is unexplained. That table supplies the V and J calls and clone size; D and trimming were determined from the DNA. Counted in this sample were about 120,000 clones; around 77% of them appeared once. 5% to 7% of the sample is taken by the ten largest.

The receptor comes from a man aged 40-50 years with glioma. Recombination joined TRBV6-5 with TRBJ2-5; possibly the D gene is TRBD1, per 5 matching bases. Source: PBMCs, taken from a glioma patient whose treatment included an IDH1 peptide vaccine. The CDR3 has the sequence CASSYSKFREETQYF. The sequenced DNA: TGTGCCAGCAGTTACTCGAAGTTCAGGGAAGAGACCCAGTACTTC.